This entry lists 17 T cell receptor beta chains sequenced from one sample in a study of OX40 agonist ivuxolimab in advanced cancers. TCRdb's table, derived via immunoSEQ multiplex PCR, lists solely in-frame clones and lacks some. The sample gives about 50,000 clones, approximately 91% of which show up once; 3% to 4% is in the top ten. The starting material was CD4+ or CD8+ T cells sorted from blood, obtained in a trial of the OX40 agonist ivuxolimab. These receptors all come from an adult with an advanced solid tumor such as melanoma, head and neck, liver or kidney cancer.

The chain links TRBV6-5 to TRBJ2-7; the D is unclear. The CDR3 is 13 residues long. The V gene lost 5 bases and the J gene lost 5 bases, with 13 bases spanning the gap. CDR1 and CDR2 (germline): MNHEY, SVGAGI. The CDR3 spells CASSEHRDDEQYF. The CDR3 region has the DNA TGTGCCAGCAGTGAACATCGAGACGACGAGCAGTACTTC.

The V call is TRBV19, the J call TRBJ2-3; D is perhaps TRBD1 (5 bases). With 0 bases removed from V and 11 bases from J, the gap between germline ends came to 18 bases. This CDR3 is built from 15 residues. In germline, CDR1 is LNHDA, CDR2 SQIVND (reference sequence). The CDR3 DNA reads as TGTGCCAGTAGTATAGACGCTCGACAGAAGAATAGGCAGTATTTT. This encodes CASSIDARQKNRQYF.

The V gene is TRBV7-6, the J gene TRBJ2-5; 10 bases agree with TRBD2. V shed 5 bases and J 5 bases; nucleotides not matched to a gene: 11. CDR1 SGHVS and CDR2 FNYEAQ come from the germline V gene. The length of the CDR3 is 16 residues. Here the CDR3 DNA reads TGTGCCAGCAGCCCACTGGCAGCGGGGGGGACGGAGACCCAGTACTTC. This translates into CASSPLAAGGTETQYF.

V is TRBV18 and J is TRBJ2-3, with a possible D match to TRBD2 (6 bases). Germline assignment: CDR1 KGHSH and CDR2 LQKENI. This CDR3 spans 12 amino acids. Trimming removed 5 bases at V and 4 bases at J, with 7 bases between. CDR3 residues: CASSGGSDTQYF. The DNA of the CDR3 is TGTGCCAGCTCAGGAGGGTCAGATACGCAGTATTTT. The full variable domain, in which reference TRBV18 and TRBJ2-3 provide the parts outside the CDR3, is NAGVMQNPRHLVRRRGQEARLRCSPMKGHSHVYWYRQLPEEGLKFMVYLQKENIIDESGMPKERFSAEFPKEGPSILRIQQVVRGDSAAYFCASSGGSDTQYFGPGTRLTVL.

The CDR3 is CASSPTDTNTEAFF. The CDR3 region has the DNA TGTGCCAGCAGCCCGACGGACACGAACACTGAAGCTTTCTTT. V is TRBV27 and J is TRBJ1-1; the D gene is possibly TRBD1 (5 bases). Trimming removed 6 bases at V and 1 base at J, with 12 bases between. CDR1 and CDR2 (germline): MNHEY, SMNVEV (reference sequence). This CDR3 is built from 14 residues.

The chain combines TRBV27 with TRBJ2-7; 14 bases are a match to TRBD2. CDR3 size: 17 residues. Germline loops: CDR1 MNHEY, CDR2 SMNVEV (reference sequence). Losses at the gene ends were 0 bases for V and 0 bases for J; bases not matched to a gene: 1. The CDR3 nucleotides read TGTGCCAGCAGTTTATCCGGACTAGCGGGAGGCTCCTACGAGCAGTACTTC. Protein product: CASSLSGLAGGSYEQYF.

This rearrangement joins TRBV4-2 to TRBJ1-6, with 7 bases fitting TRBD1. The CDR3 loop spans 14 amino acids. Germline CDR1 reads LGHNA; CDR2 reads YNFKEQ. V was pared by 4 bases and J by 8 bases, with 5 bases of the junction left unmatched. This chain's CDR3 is CASSRTGWDSPLHF. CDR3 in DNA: TGTGCCAGCAGCCGGACAGGTTGGGATTCACCCCTCCACTTT.

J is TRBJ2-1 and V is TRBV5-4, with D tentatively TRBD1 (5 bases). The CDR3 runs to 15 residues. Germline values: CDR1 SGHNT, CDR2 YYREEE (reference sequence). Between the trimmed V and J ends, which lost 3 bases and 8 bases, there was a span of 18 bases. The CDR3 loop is CASSSTLKGADEQFF. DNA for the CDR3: TGTGCCAGCAGCTCGACCTTAAAAGGGGCCGATGAGCAGTTCTTC.

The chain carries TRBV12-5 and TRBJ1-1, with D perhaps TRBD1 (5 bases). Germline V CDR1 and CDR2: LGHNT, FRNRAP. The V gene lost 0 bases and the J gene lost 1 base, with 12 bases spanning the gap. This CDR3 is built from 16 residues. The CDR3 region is CASGLVLGLGNTEAFF. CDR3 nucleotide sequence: TGTGCTAGTGGTTTGGTATTGGGGCTGGGGAACACTGAAGCTTTCTTT.

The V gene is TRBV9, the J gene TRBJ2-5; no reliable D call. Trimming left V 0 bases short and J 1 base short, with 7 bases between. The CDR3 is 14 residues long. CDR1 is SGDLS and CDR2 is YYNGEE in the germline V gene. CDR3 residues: CASSVGVSQETQYF. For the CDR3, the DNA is TGTGCCAGCAGCGTAGGCGTCAGCCAAGAGACCCAGTACTTC. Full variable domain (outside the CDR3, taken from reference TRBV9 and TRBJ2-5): DSGVTQTPKHLITATGQRVTLRCSPRSGDLSVYWYQQSLDQGLQFLIQYYNGEERAKGNILERFSAQQFPDLHSELNLSSLELGDSALYFCASSVGVSQETQYFGPGTRLLVL.

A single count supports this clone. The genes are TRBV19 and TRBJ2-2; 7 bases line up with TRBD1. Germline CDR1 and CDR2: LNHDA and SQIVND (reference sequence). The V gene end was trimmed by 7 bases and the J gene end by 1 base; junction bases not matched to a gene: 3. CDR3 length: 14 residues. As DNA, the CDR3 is TGTGCCAGTAAAGGGGGCCAGAACACCGGGGAGCTGTTTTTT. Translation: CASKGGQNTGELFF.

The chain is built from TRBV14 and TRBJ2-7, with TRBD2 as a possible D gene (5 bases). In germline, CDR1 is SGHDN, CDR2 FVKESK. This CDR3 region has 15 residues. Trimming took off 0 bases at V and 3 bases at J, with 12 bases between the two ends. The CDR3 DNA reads TGTGCCAGCAGCCAAGAGCTCGGGATAAGCTACGAGCAGTACTTC. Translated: CASSQELGISYEQYF.

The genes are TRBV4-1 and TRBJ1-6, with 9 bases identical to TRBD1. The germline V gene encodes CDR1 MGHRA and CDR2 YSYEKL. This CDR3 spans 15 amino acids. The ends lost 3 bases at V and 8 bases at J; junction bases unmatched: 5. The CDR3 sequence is CASSHQRDRDSPLHF. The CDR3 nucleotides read TGCGCCAGCAGCCACCAGCGGGACAGGGATTCACCCCTCCACTTT.

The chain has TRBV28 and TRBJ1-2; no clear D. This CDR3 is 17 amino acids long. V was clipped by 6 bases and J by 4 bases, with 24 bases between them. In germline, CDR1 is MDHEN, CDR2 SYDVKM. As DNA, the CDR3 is TGTGCCAGCAGCGTAGATAACCAACGCCAGAGGACCTATGGCTACACCTTC. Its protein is CASSVDNQRQRTYGYTF.

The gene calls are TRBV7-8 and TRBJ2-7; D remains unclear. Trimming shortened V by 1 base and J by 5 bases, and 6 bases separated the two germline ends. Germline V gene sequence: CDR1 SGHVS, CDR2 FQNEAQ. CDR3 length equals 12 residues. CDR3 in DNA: TGTGCCAGCAGCTTAGTTGAGAACGAGCAGTACTTC. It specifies CASSLVENEQYF.

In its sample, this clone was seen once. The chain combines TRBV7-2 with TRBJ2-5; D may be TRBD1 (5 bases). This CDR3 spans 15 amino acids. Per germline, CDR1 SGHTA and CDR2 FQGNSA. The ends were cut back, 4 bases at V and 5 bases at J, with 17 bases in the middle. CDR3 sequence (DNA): TGTGCCAGCAGCTCATCACAGGTTTCAAGGGAGACCCAGTACTTC. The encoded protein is CASSSSQVSRETQYF.

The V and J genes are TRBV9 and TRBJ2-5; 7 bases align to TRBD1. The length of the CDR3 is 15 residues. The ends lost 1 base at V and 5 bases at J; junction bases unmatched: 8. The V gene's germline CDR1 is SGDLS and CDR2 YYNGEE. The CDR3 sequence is CASSVISQGYETQYF. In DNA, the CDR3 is TGTGCCAGCAGCGTAATATCACAGGGGTACGAGACCCAGTACTTC.